This T cell receptor (beta chain) was retrieved from a study of Tregs in tolerant kidney transplant recipients. Study-wide results and limits: Nucleotide sequences could not be compared across some patients' samples due to primer changes.

Trimming pared 0 bases from V and 5 bases from J, leaving 4 bases between. Germline V CDR1 and CDR2: SGHVS, FNYEAQ. The CDR3 consists of 12 residues. Data came from immunoSEQ multiplex PCR; TCRdb stores just in-frame clones and leaves some out. The sample records 90,000 to 120,000 clones, about 90% being singletons. Notes on this clone: What it binds is unknown.

The TCR comes from a human donor who received a combined kidney and bone marrow transplant. The sample consisted of CD4+ T cells from blood, taken before the transplant. The rearrangement joins TRBV7-6 to TRBJ2-5; D is uncertain. The CDR3 coding sequence is TGTGCCAGCAGCTTAGCTATGGAGACCCAGTACTTC. Its protein is CASSLAMETQYF. Combining the CDR3 with reference TRBV7-6 and TRBJ2-5 gives the whole variable domain GAGVSQSPRYKVTKRGQDVALRCDPISGHVSLYWYRQALGQGPEFLTYFNYEAQQDKSGLPNDRFSAERPEGSISTLTIQRTEQRDSAMYRCASSLAMETQYFGPGTRLLVL.